Listed here is a single T cell receptor beta chain. Its antigen is currently unknown. Treatment in this sample: roughly 19 received Ad26.COV2.S at low or high dose, single or two shots; about 5 received placebo; per-sample allocation not given. Day 63 following the first vaccine or placebo injection was when the samples were taken. Boston provided a donor who was an adult aged 18-55 years. An Ad26 vector expressing Wuhan-strain SARS-CoV-2 spike constituted the vaccine. Profiling relied on immunoSEQ multiplex PCR, and the TCRdb table lists in-frame clones only, not all of them. The table lists around 270,000 clones, 87% of them singletons, with just under 3% in the top ten. The CDR3 spans 14 residues. From germline, CDR1 is ENHRY and CDR2 SYGVKD. Trimming pared 3 bases from V and 6 bases from J, leaving 12 bases between. The sample comes from a study of Ad26.COV2.S vaccination and SARS-CoV-2 variants. Study-level background: In the study, Ad26.COV2.S was injected intramuscularly once, or twice 56 days apart.

The study, taken as a whole, reports: Total T cell responses, in the TCR breadth and depth analyses, may have been underestimated.

This clonotype originated in a person aged 18-60 years who received the Ad26.COV2.S COVID-19 vaccine or a placebo. The V gene is TRBV10-3, the J gene TRBJ2-1; D may be TRBD2 (6 bases). Sequenced material: peripheral blood, taken in a trial of Ad26.COV2.S vaccine versus placebo. In DNA, the CDR3 is TGTGCCATCAGTGATGTGTTAGCGGCCAATGAGCAGTTCTTC. Amino acids: CAISDVLAANEQFF.